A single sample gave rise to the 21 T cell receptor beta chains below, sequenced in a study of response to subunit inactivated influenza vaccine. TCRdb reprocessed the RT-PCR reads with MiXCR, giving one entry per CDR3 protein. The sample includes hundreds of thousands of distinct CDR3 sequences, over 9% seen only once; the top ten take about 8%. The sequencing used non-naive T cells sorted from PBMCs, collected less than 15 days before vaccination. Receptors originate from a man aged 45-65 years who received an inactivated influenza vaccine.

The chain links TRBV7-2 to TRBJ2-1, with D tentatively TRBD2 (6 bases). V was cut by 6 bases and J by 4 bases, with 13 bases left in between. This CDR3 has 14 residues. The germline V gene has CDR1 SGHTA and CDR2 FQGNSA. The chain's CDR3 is CASRGRDLYNEQFF. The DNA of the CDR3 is TGTGCCAGCAGGGGTAGGGACTTATACAATGAGCAGTTCTTC.

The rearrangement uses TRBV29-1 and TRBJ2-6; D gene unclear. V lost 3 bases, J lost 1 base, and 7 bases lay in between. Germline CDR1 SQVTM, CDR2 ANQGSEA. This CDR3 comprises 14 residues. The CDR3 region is CSVDGASGANVLTF. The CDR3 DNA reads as TGCAGCGTTGATGGTGCATCTGGGGCCAACGTCCTGACTTTC.

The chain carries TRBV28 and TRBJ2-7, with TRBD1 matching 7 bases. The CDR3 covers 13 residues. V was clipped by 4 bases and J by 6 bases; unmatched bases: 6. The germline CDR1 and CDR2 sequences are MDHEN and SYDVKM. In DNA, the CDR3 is TGTGCCAGCAGTTCGGGACAGAGCGCCGAGCAGTACTTC. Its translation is CASSSGQSAEQYF.

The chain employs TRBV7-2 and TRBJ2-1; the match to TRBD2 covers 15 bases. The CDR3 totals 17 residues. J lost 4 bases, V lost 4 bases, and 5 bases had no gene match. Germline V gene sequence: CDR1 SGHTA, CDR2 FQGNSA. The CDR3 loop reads CASSWTSGGAKYNEQFF. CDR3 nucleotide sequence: TGTGCCAGCAGCTGGACTAGCGGGGGGGCCAAGTACAATGAGCAGTTCTTC.

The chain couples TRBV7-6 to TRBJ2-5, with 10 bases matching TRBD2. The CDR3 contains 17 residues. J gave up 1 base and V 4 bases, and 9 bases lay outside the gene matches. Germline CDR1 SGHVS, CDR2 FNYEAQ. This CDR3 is CASSSTLAGALQETQYF. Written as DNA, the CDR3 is TGTGCCAGCAGCTCTACCCTAGCGGGGGCTCTCCAAGAGACCCAGTACTTC.

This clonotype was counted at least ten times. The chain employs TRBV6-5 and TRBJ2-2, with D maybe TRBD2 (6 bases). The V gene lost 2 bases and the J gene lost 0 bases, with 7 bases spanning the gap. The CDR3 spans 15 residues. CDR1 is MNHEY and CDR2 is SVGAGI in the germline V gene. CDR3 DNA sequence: TGTGCCAGCAGTTACACTAGCACGAACACCGGGGAGCTGTTTTTT. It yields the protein CASSYTSTNTGELFF.

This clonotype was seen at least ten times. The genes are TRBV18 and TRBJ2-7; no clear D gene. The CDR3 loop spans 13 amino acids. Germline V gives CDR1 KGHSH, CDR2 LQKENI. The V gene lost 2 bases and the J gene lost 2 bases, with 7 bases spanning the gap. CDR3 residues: CASSPGFAYEQYF. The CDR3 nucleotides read TGTGCCAGCTCACCAGGATTTGCCTACGAGCAGTACTTC.

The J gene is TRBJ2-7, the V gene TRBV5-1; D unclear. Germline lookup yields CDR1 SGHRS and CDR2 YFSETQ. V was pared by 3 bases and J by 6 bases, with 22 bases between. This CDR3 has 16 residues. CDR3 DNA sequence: TGCGCCAGCAGCTCCGTAGCCAGCTTTCTGGCTAGCGAGCAGTACTTC. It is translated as CASSSVASFLASEQYF.

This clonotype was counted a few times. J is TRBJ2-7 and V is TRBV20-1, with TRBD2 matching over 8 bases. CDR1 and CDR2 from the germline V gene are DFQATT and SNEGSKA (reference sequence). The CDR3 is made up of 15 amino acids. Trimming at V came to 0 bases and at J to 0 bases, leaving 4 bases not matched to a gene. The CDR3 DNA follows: TGCAGTGCTAGAGATCGGGCGGGGGGCTCCTACGAGCAGTACTTC. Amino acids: CSARDRAGGSYEQYF.

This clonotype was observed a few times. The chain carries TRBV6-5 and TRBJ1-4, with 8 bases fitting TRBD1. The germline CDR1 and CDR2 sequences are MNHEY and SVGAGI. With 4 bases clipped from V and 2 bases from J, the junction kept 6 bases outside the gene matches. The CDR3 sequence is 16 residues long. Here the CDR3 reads CASSSGQGSTNEKLFF. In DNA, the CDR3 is TGTGCCAGCAGTTCCGGACAGGGTAGTACTAATGAAAAACTGTTTTTT.

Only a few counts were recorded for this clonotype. CDR3 loop: CSARARAGWEYEQYF. CDR3 sequence (DNA): TGCAGTGCTAGAGCCAGGGCCGGGTGGGAATACGAGCAGTACTTC. The chain is built from TRBV20-1 and TRBJ2-7, with D possibly being TRBD1 (5 bases). V was clipped by 1 base and J by 4 bases, with 17 bases between them. The germline CDR1 and CDR2 sequences are DFQATT and SNEGSKA (reference sequence). CDR3 length: 15 residues.

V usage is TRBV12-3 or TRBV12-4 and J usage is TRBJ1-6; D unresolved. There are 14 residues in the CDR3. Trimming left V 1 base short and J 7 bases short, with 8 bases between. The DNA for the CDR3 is TGTGCCAGCAGTTTAGACAGCCGGAATTCACCCCTCCACTTT. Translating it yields CASSLDSRNSPLHF.

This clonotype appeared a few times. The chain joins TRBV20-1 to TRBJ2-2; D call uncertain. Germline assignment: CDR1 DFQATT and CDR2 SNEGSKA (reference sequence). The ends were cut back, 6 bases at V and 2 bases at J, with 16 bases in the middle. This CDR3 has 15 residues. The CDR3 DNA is TGCAGTGCCTCCGGGTCTTTGCATAACACCGGGGAGCTGTTTTTT. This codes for CSASGSLHNTGELFF.

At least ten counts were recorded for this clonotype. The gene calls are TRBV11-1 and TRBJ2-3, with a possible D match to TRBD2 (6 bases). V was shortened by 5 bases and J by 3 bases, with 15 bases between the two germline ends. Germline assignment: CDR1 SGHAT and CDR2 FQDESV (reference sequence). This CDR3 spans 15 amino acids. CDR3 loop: CASSRQRVGTDTQYF. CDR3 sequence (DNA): TGTGCCAGCAGCCGACAGCGGGTTGGTACAGATACGCAGTATTTT.

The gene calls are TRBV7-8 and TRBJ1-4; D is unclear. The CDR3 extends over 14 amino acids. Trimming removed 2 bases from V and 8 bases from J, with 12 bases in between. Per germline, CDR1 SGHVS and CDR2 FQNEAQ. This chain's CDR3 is CASSLLSTAEKLFF. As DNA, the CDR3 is TGTGCCAGCAGCTTACTCTCCACGGCCGAAAAACTGTTTTTT.

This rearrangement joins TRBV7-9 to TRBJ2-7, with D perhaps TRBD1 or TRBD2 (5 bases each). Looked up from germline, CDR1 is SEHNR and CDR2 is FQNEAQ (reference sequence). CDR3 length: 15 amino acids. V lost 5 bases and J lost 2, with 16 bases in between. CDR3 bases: TGTGCCAGCAGCGATAGGGGAGTCCTGGCCTACGAGCAGTACTTC. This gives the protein CASSDRGVLAYEQYF.

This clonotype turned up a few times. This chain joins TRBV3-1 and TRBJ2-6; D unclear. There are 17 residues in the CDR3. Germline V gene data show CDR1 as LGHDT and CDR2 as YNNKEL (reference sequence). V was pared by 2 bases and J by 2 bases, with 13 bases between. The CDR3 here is CASSQLMARAGANVLTF. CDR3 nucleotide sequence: TGTGCCAGCAGCCAATTGATGGCGCGTGCTGGGGCCAACGTCCTGACTTTC.

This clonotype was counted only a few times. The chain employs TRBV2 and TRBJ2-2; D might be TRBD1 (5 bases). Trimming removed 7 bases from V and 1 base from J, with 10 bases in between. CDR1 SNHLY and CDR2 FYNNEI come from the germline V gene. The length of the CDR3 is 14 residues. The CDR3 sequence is CASMKDRNTGELFF. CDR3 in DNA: TGTGCCAGCATGAAAGACAGGAACACCGGGGAGCTGTTTTTT.

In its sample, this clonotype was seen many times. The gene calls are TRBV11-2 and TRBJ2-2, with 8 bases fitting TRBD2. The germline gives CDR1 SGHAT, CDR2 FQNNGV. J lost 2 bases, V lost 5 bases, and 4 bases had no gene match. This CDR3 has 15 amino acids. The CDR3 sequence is CASSRAGGNTGELFF. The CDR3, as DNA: TGTGCCAGCAGCCGCGCGGGGGGAAACACCGGGGAGCTGTTTTTT.

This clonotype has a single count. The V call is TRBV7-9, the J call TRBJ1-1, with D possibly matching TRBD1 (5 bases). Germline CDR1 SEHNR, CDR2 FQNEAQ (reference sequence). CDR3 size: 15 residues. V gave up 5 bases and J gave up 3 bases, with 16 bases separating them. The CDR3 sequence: CASSPPGRADTEAFF. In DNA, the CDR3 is TGTGCCAGCAGCCCGCCGGGCAGGGCGGACACTGAAGCTTTCTTT.

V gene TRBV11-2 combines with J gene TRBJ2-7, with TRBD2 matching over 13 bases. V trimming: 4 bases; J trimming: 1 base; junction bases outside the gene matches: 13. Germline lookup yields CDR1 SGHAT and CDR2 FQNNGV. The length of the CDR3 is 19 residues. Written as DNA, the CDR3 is TGTGCCAGCAGCTCGAAATCCGGGACTAGCGGGGCTAAATCCTACGAGCAGTACTTC. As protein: CASSSKSGTSGAKSYEQYF. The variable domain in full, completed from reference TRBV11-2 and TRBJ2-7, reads EAGVAQSPRYKIIEKRQSVAFWCNPISGHATLYWYQQILGQGPKLLIQFQNNGVVDDSQLPKDRFSAERLKGVDSTLKIQPAKLEDSAVYLCASSSKSGTSGAKSYEQYFGPGTRLTVT.